Sequencing of this T cell receptor beta chain was carried out in a study of cytomegalovirus exposure and HLA in healthy donors. CDR1 is ENHRY and CDR2 is SYGVKD in the germline V gene. Trimming pared 11 bases from V and 7 bases from J, leaving 23 bases between. The CDR3 loop spans 14 amino acids. This clone showed up just a few times. The PCR contained 60 Vbeta and 13 Jbeta primers. Libraries were prepared by immunoSEQ multiplex PCR; TCRdb keeps only in-frame clonotypes and omits some of them. Of about 95,000 clones listed, about 78% were seen once; the top ten hold approximately 4%. This chain links TRBV10-3 with TRBJ1-2, with a weak D call TRBD1 (6 bases). What was sequenced was PBMCs. This TCR was sampled from a woman in her 40s in good health and CMV-seropositive. The CDR3 is CAQYSGQPKIGYTF. The CDR3 DNA reads TGTGCCCAGTACTCAGGACAGCCGAAGATTGGCTACACCTTC.